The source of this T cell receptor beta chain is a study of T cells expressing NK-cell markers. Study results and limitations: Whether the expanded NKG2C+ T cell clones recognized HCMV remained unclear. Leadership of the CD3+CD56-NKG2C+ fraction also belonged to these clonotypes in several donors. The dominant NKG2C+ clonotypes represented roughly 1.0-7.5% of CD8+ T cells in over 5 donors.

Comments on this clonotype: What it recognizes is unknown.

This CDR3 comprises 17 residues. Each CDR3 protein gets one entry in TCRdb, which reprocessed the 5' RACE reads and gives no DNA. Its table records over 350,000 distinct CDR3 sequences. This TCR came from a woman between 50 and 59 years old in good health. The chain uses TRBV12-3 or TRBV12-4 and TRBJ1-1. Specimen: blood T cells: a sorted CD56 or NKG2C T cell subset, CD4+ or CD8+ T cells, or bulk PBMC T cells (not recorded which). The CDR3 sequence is CASSLGLAGAMNTEAFF.